This T cell receptor (beta chain) was sequenced for a study of regulatory T cells in long-lasting Graves disease. Looking at the study overall: Patients with new Graves' disease had used antithyroid drugs below 3 months. Study results and limitations: The sample size was small, and this may have reduced accuracy. Persistent disease samples used TRBV28, TRBJ1-2 and TRBJ2-5 preferentially.

In building TCR beta libraries, iRepertoire HTBI primers were used together with Arm-PCR of CDR3 regions. Each CDR3 protein gets one entry after TCRdb re-called the multiplex PCR reads with MiXCR. Of approximately 470,000 distinct CDR3 sequences listed, roughly 16% are singletons. The CDR3 spans 18 residues. The germline V gene has CDR1 DFQATT and CDR2 SNEGSKA (reference sequence). This clonotype was seen repeatedly, ten times or more. The antigen is unknown. The time point denotes: newly diagnosed GD, antithyroid drugs for less than 3 months. With RNA extracted from PBMCs as input, the TCR library was made. Xi'an, China, was home to the endocrinology department that provided patients. The sample was also linked to a second study, of T cells in Graves' hyperthyroidism and ophthalmopathy.

The material was peripheral blood mononuclear cells (PBMCs), obtained at new diagnosis, from a patient treated with antithyroid drugs. The sequence derives from a man aged 35-49 years with Graves disease. This sequence joins TRBV20-1 and TRBJ2-7; TRBD1 aligns across 9 bases. CDR3 in amino acids: CSLPAQGARSTSSYEQYF. CDR3 DNA sequence: TGCAGCCTTCCCGCACAGGGGGCGCGGAGCACGAGCTCCTACGAGCAGTACTTC.